What follows are 24 T cell receptor beta chains derived from one specimen sequenced in a study of CD8+ T cells in alopecia areata. Regarding treatment: oral pan-JAK inhibitor, 5-10 mg twice daily. As the sequencing template, cDNA was produced by extracting RNA and reverse transcribing it. Profiled with immunoSEQ multiplex PCR; TCRdb holds only in-frame clones, not every one. The repertoire consists of 110,000 to 150,000 clones, with roughly four fifths occurring once and the leading ten covering roughly 25%. The sample consisted of CD8+ T cells sorted from blood, taken at week 4, from a patient treated with tofacitinib. These receptors all stem from a human donor with alopecia areata.

The J gene is TRBJ2-5, the V gene TRBV19; 7 bases agree with TRBD1. Trimming at V came to 5 bases and at J to 1 base, leaving 10 bases not matched to a gene. This CDR3 spans 16 amino acids. Germline CDR1 and CDR2: LNHDA and SQIVND (reference sequence). The CDR3 sequence is CASSFIGGQSQETQYF. Here the CDR3 DNA reads TGTGCCAGTAGTTTCATAGGGGGACAGTCCCAAGAGACCCAGTACTTC.

The DNA for the CDR3 is TGTGCCAGCAGTGAACCGTCTAGCGGATCCTACGAGCAGTACTTC. Protein product: CASSEPSSGSYEQYF. The chain is built from TRBV6-1 and TRBJ2-7, with 7 positions matching TRBD2. Germline V lookup: CDR1 MNHNS, CDR2 SASEGT. Unmatched junction bases numbered 5, after V lost 2 bases and J lost 1 base. The CDR3 loop spans 15 amino acids.

The chain carries TRBV5-6 and TRBJ2-5; D is uncertain. The CDR3 has 16 residues. Trimming pared 0 bases from V and 0 bases from J, leaving 12 bases between. Germline CDR1 and CDR2: SGHDT and YYEEEE. The CDR3 DNA sequence: TGTGCCAGCAGCTTGGGGCGGTCTTTGTACCAAGAGACCCAGTACTTC. It encodes CASSLGRSLYQETQYF.

V is TRBV5-4 and J is TRBJ2-3; 9 nucleotides match TRBD2. Germline V gives CDR1 SGHNT, CDR2 YYREEE (reference sequence). V gave up 4 bases and J gave up 4 bases; unmatched junction bases: 7. The CDR3 has 15 amino acids. CDR3 protein: CASSPTSGGSDTQYF. CDR3 in DNA: TGTGCCAGCAGCCCGACTAGCGGAGGGTCAGATACGCAGTATTTT.

The rearrangement joins TRBV5-1 to TRBJ1-4; D perhaps matches TRBD1 (5 bases). The CDR3 has 16 residues. Per the germline V gene, CDR1 is SGHRS and CDR2 is YFSETQ. The V gene lost 1 base and the J gene lost 2 bases, with 12 bases spanning the gap. The CDR3 DNA is TGCGCCAGCAGCTTGTGGGACGGGAGCACTAATGAAAAACTGTTTTTT. Amino acid sequence: CASSLWDGSTNEKLFF.

The chain combines TRBV5-6 with TRBJ1-5; D gene ambiguous. This CDR3 region has 12 residues. Germline loops: CDR1 SGHDT, CDR2 YYEEEE. The V gene lost 2 bases and the J gene lost 6 bases, with 6 bases spanning the gap. The CDR3 protein is CASSFGSQPQHF. In nucleotides, the CDR3 is TGTGCCAGCAGCTTTGGTAGTCAGCCCCAGCATTTT.

The V call is TRBV7-8, the J call TRBJ1-5, with 10 bases matching TRBD1. V lost 9 bases to trimming and J lost 1 base; unmatched junction nucleotides: 3. CDR1 and CDR2 (germline): SGHVS, FQNEAQ. The CDR3 consists of 14 residues. This CDR3 is CASWTGGSNQPQHF. Here the CDR3 DNA reads TGTGCCAGTTGGACAGGGGGAAGCAATCAGCCCCAGCATTTT.

V and J are TRBV14 and TRBJ2-1; possibly TRBD1 or TRBD2 for D (5 bases each). The V end was cut by 3 bases, the J end by 0 bases, with 15 bases between. This CDR3 region has 17 residues. The germline V gene encodes CDR1 SGHDN and CDR2 FVKESK. The CDR3 region is CASSHPGRSSSYNEQFF. CDR3 nucleotide sequence: TGTGCCAGCAGCCACCCGGGACGTTCAAGCTCCTACAATGAGCAGTTCTTC.

This sequence joins TRBV5-6 and TRBJ2-3; 9 bases match TRBD2. The CDR3 has 16 amino acids. Germline assignment: CDR1 SGHDT and CDR2 YYEEEE. The trim removed 4 bases at V and 2 bases at J, leaving 8 bases unmatched. The CDR3 DNA is TGTGCCAGCAGCCCATACCTAGCGGGGCTCACAGATACGCAGTATTTT. It translates to CASSPYLAGLTDTQYF.

In its sample, this clone was seen a few times. The chain links TRBV5-1 to TRBJ2-1; TRBD1 aligns across 10 bases. With V trimmed by 0 bases and J by 8 bases, 14 bases remained unmatched. Germline CDR1 SGHRS, CDR2 YFSETQ. The CDR3 has 18 amino acids. The CDR3 bases are TGCGCCAGCAGCTTGGCCCTTTCCGGGACAGGGGTAATGGATGAGCAGTTCTTC. This codes for CASSLALSGTGVMDEQFF. Complete variable domain (other parts from reference TRBV5-1 and TRBJ2-1): KAGVTQTPRYLIKTRGQQVTLSCSPISGHRSVSWYQQTPGQGLQFLFEYFSETQRNKGNFPGRFSGRQFSNSRSEMNVSTLELGDSALYLCASSLALSGTGVMDEQFFGPGTRLTVL.

This rearrangement joins TRBV5-6 to TRBJ2-7; D may match TRBD1 or TRBD2 (5 bases each). Germline CDR1 reads SGHDT; CDR2 reads YYEEEE. Trimming pared 0 bases from V and 5 bases from J, leaving 9 bases between. This CDR3 spans 13 amino acids. This CDR3 is CASSLAGLHEQYF. The CDR3 coding sequence is TGTGCCAGCAGCTTGGCGGGGCTCCACGAGCAGTACTTC.

The chain recombines TRBV4-3 with TRBJ2-5; 7 nucleotides line up with TRBD1. The CDR3 loop spans 15 amino acids. The V gene end was trimmed by 1 base and the J gene end by 4 bases; junction bases not matched to a gene: 6. CDR1 is LGHNA, CDR2 YSLEER, per germline. This CDR3 is CASSQGLGGGETQYF. Written as DNA, the CDR3 is TGCGCCAGCAGCCAAGGCTTAGGGGGCGGAGAGACCCAGTACTTC.

The chain uses TRBV6-5 and TRBJ2-6; D remains ambiguous. Trimming cost V 3 bases and J 7 bases, with 7 bases left between them. Per germline, CDR1 MNHEY and CDR2 SVGAGI. The CDR3 has 13 residues. The CDR3 here is CASSYAPANVLTF. As DNA, the CDR3 is TGTGCCAGCAGTTATGCTCCAGCCAACGTCCTGACTTTC.

This chain uses TRBV29-1 with TRBJ1-1; D call uncertain. CDR3 length: 13 residues. Trimming cost V 4 bases and J 2 bases, with 11 bases left between them. Per germline, CDR1 SQVTM and CDR2 ANQGSEA. The CDR3 region is CSVGRLGNTEAFF. The CDR3 region has the DNA TGCAGCGTTGGTAGACTGGGCAACACTGAAGCTTTCTTT. Looking up the rest from reference TRBV29-1 and TRBJ1-1 gives the full variable domain: SAVISQKPSRDICQRGTSLTIQCQVDSQVTMMFWYRQQPGQSLTLIATANQGSEATYESGFVIDKFPISRPNLTFSTLTVSNMSPEDSSIYLCSVGRLGNTEAFFGQGTRLTVV.

The chain has TRBV5-5 and TRBJ2-7; D is uncertain. The V and J ends lost 5 bases and 3 bases respectively, with 18 bases between them. Per the germline V gene, CDR1 is SGHKS and CDR2 is YYEKEE (reference sequence). This CDR3 spans 15 amino acids. The CDR3 region is CASSYTAGRSYEQYF. CDR3 nucleotide sequence: TGTGCCAGCAGTTACACTGCAGGTCGAAGCTACGAGCAGTACTTC.

The chain is built from TRBV19 and TRBJ1-1; D call uncertain. Per the germline V gene, CDR1 is LNHDA and CDR2 is SQIVND (reference sequence). V shed 6 bases and J shed 4 bases, with 12 bases lying between them. The CDR3 has 13 amino acids. CDR3 bases: TGTGCCAGTAGGGGGTCCCGAGGCACTGAAGCTTTCTTT. Translating it yields CASRGSRGTEAFF.

The V gene is TRBV29-1, the J gene TRBJ2-1; D uncertain. Trimming shortened V by 1 base and J by 7 bases, and 11 bases separated the two germline ends. CDR1 is SQVTM, CDR2 ANQGSEA, per germline. This CDR3 region has 13 residues. The CDR3 sequence is CSVEVPPENEQFF. The CDR3 bases are TGCAGCGTTGAAGTTCCCCCCGAGAATGAGCAGTTCTTC.

The sample holds a few counts of this clone. The rearrangement uses TRBV7-9 and TRBJ1-6, with D unresolved. There are 15 residues in the CDR3. V lost 4 bases and J 7 bases, leaving 14 bases between the germline ends. CDR1 and CDR2 (germline): SEHNR, FQNEAQ (reference sequence). Here the CDR3 DNA reads TGTGCCAGCAGCTCCCCGACTGAATACAATTCACCCCTCCACTTT. Translated: CASSSPTEYNSPLHF.

The rearrangement links TRBV6-4 to TRBJ1-1, with 9 positions matching TRBD1. Germline V CDR1 and CDR2: MRHNA, SNTAGT. The V and J ends lost 6 bases and 3 bases, in that order; junction bases with no gene match: 8. The CDR3 consists of 15 residues. DNA for the CDR3: TGTGCCAGCAGCTCCAAGGGACAGGGACACACTGAAGCTTTCTTT. Translating gives CASSSKGQGHTEAFF.

This chain uses TRBV5-4 with TRBJ2-7, with TRBD1 identical over 9 bases. Germline V gene sequence: CDR1 SGHNT, CDR2 YYREEE (reference sequence). V was clipped by 3 bases and J by 5 bases; unmatched bases: 3. The CDR3 spans 13 residues. The CDR3 DNA is TGTGCCAGCAGCTGGACAGGGGAGCACGAGCAGTACTTC. Translation: CASSWTGEHEQYF.

The chain links TRBV11-2 to TRBJ2-5; 11 bases agree with TRBD1. With 3 bases clipped from V and 4 bases from J, the junction kept 7 bases outside the gene matches. There are 16 residues in the CDR3. CDR1 is SGHAT and CDR2 is FQNNGV in the germline V gene. The CDR3 protein is CASSLGQGVRRETQYF. CDR3 bases: TGTGCCAGCAGCTTGGGACAGGGGGTCAGAAGAGAGACCCAGTACTTC.

V and J are TRBV29-1 and TRBJ2-7; tentatively, D is TRBD2 (6 bases). The CDR3 sequence is 17 residues long. The ends were cut back, 1 base at V and 0 bases at J, with 19 bases in the middle. The germline gives CDR1 SQVTM, CDR2 ANQGSEA. The CDR3 spells CSVEVQGGTVNSYEQYF. The CDR3 DNA follows: TGCAGCGTTGAAGTCCAAGGCGGGACTGTAAACTCCTACGAGCAGTACTTC.

The rearrangement links TRBV4-1 to TRBJ2-1; 11 nucleotides line up with TRBD2. Per germline, CDR1 MGHRA and CDR2 YSYEKL. The ends lost 3 bases at V and 1 base at J; junction bases unmatched: 5. The CDR3 sequence is 17 residues long. CDR3 sequence (DNA): TGCGCCAGCAGCCAGGGACTAGCGGAAAAATCCTACAATGAGCAGTTCTTC. Residues: CASSQGLAEKSYNEQFF.

V usage is TRBV19 and J usage is TRBJ2-2; unclear D gene. There are 15 residues in the CDR3. The V and J ends lost 0 bases and 4 bases respectively, with 9 bases between them. Germline-derived CDR1 and CDR2 are LNHDA and SQIVND (reference sequence). The CDR3 region has the DNA TGTGCCAGTAGTATAGAAATGACCGGCACCGGGGAGCTGTTTTTT. The encoded protein is CASSIEMTGTGELFF.